This T cell receptor beta chain was captured by sequencing in a study of T cell responses to AZD1222 COVID-19 vaccine (TCRdb year 2021). Study-level background: Because spike-specific TCR depth and breadth did not differ between the two schedules, AZD1222 recipients who got a second dose at roughly 4 weeks were pooled with those who got a second dose at roughly 12 weeks. Trial participants were enrolled by age into subgroups of 18-55, 56-69 and 70-plus years, and about 150, 27 and 61 TCR-sequenced participants, respectively, were included in these subgroups. TCR sequencing was performed for 230 to 250 trial participants, of whom roughly 200 were given two doses of AZD1222 and 26 were given two doses of MenACWY control vaccine.

The CDR3 regions of human TCRbeta chains were analyzed by immunosequencing. The paper's data handling went like this. TCRs in the repertoires were matched against a reference library of SARS-CoV-2-specific TCRs that had been generated with the MIRA antigen-specificity platform. Breadth meant the fraction of unique TCRs that were SARS-CoV-2-associated, whereas depth meant the fraction of total T cells that were SARS-CoV-2-associated. Using the MIRA data, each spike-specific TCR was mapped to the spike region that the TCR reacts to and placed in a CD4 or CD8 class. Log10-transformed breadth and depth values were compared by one-way ANOVA with Sidak's multiple comparisons tests. TCRdb's version of the immuneACCESS table is confined to in-frame rearrangements and falls short of the full clone set. An unresolved V gene accounts for under half of the shortfall where checked; the remainder is of unknown origin. The V and J calls and clone size come from that table; D and trimming were worked out from the DNA. For this sample there are tens of thousands of clones; approximately 85% appear just once. Roughly 5.4% of the sample goes to the ten largest clones.

V drops 3 bases and J drops 1 base, leaving 11 bases in between. The CDR3 measures 15 amino acids from cysteine to phenylalanine. Just the 45-base CDR3 DNA is kept, in frame starting at base 1. The germline V gene gives CDR1 as MNHEY and CDR2 as SVGAGI. In light of the paper, this sample's time point label describes: baseline before first vaccination. Vaccinee samples were obtained from the UK trials COV001 and COV002, which included a single-blind randomized controlled phase 2/3 trial of AZD1222 (ChAdOx1 nCoV-19) in healthy adults. For TCRbeta chain sequencing, PBMC samples were collected from trial participants at day 0 and at day 28 after the second dose. Results the study describes overall, beyond this receptor: No day 14 peak-response samples were available, so repertoires were characterized only after the peak T cell response. The 56-69-year group was small, and its depth increase did not reach significance, likely because of low power. Participants were mostly white British, with more females than males. The authors suggested clonal diversity may have been underestimated. Conclusions about previously exposed vaccinees are limited, since just five or six AZD1222 recipients were seropositive for SARS-CoV-2 at baseline. Vaccine-associated CD4 TCRs spanned the whole spike protein, with dominant responses in regions 160-218 and 743-854. Reportedly, almost half of the unique spike-specific TCRs recognized epitopes lying outside the regions that are mutated in the B.1.351 and B.1.1.7 variants. A significant rise in spike-specific TCR breadth and depth was observed after two AZD1222 doses relative to day 0 and relative to MenACWY recipients.

Remarks on this clone: There is no known antigen for this receptor. Qualities for individual bases were not recorded, and no much larger clone is one base off.

The sequence came from an adult in good health. Here the sequenced sample was peripheral blood, taken on day 0 of AZD1222 vaccination. The sequence is built from TRBV6-5 and TRBJ2-3; a tentative D match to TRBD1 spans 5 bases. In nucleotide form, the sequence is TGTGCCAGCAGTTATGGGGCCTGGGGCACAGATACGCAGTATTTT. Its protein reads: CASSYGAWGTDTQYF.